Shown below are 6 T cell receptor beta chains from a single sample sequenced in a study of cytomegalovirus exposure and HLA in healthy donors. 13 Jbeta primers and 60 Vbeta primers were used for the PCR. Sequencing was performed with immunoSEQ multiplex PCR; in TCRdb, only in-frame clones are kept and a portion is missing. The sample lists approximately 180,000 clones, 82% occurring once. The sequencing input was PBMCs. The origin of the receptors is a woman under 30 in good health and CMV-seronegative.

The J gene is TRBJ1-2, the V gene TRBV30; D gene uncertain. The V end lost 3 bases, the J end lost 6 bases, and 8 bases lay between the germline ends. The CDR3 covers 11 residues. The germline gives CDR1 GTSNPN, CDR2 SVGIG (reference sequence). The CDR3 sequence: CAWSHGDGYTF. Here the CDR3 DNA reads TGTGCCTGGAGCCACGGAGATGGCTACACCTTC.

This sequence joins TRBV7-9 and TRBJ2-1; 9 bases match TRBD1. V trimming: 1 base; J trimming: 3 bases; junction bases outside the gene matches: 4. The CDR3 extends over 16 amino acids. The germline CDR1 and CDR2 sequences are SEHNR and FQNEAQ (reference sequence). The CDR3 region is CASSLGGGQGYNEQFF. CDR3 sequence (DNA): TGTGCCAGCAGCTTAGGGGGGGGACAGGGCTACAATGAGCAGTTCTTC.

There are a few counts of this clone. This chain links TRBV7-9 with TRBJ1-2; D remains ambiguous. There are 15 residues in the CDR3. With 5 bases removed from V and 3 bases from J, the gap between germline ends came to 16 bases. Germline V gene lookup returns CDR1 SEHNR and CDR2 FQNEAQ (reference sequence). CDR3 sequence reads: CASSPSGVGDYGYTF. The CDR3 nucleotides read TGTGCCAGCAGCCCTAGCGGGGTAGGTGACTATGGCTACACCTTC.

This clone was seen only once. The rearrangement uses TRBV19 and TRBJ2-5; 8 positions match TRBD1. Germline-derived CDR1 and CDR2 are LNHDA and SQIVND (reference sequence). The CDR3 has 15 residues. V shed 6 bases, J shed 2 bases, and the junction held 8 bases outside the gene matches. The CDR3 protein is CASRQGAALQETQYF. The CDR3 DNA follows: TGTGCCAGTAGGCAGGGGGCAGCGTTGCAAGAGACCCAGTACTTC.

The chain couples TRBV7-2 to TRBJ2-3; D gene unclear. Germline V lookup: CDR1 SGHTA, CDR2 FQGNSA. There are 14 residues in the CDR3. V gave up 7 bases and J gave up 0 bases, with 11 bases separating them. CDR3 coding DNA: TGTGCCAGCACGAGCCCTTCTAGCACAGATACGCAGTATTTT. Translation: CASTSPSSTDTQYF.

This chain links TRBV6-5 with TRBJ2-7; the match to TRBD2 covers 8 bases. With 7 bases clipped from V and 4 bases from J, the junction kept 9 bases outside the gene matches. Germline CDR1 is MNHEY and CDR2 is SVGAGI. The CDR3 runs to 14 residues. The CDR3 region is CASTETGGIYEQYF. The CDR3 region has the DNA TGTGCCAGCACCGAAACGGGAGGGATTTACGAGCAGTACTTC.